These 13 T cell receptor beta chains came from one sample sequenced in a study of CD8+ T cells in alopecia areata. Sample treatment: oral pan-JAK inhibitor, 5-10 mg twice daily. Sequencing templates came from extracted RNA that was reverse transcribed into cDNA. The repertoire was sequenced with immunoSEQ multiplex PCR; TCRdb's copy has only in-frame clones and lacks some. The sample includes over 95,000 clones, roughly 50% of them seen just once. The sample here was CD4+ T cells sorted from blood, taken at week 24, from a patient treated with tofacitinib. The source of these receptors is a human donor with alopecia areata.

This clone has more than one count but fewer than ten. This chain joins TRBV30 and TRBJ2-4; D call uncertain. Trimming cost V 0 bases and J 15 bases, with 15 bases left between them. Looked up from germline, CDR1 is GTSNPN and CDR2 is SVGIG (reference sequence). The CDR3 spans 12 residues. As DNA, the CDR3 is TGTGCCTGGAGTGTACTGGGCAACACCTGGTACTTC. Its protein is CAWSVLGNTWYF.

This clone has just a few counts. CDR3 coding DNA: TGTGCCAGCAGTGCCGGAAGGACAGGGGGATGGGAGACCCAGTACTTC. It specifies CASSAGRTGGWETQYF. The rearrangement links TRBV6-1 to TRBJ2-5; 10 nucleotides match TRBD1. The J segment lost 5 bases and the V segment lost 4 bases, leaving 10 bases of the junction unmatched. Germline V gives CDR1 MNHNS, CDR2 SASEGT. This CDR3 is built from 16 residues.

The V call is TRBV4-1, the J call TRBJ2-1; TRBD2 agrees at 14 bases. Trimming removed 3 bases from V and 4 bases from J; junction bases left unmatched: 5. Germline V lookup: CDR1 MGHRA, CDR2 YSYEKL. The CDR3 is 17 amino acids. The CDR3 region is CASSHGLAGGRYNEQFF. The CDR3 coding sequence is TGCGCCAGCAGCCATGGACTAGCGGGGGGCCGATACAATGAGCAGTTCTTC.

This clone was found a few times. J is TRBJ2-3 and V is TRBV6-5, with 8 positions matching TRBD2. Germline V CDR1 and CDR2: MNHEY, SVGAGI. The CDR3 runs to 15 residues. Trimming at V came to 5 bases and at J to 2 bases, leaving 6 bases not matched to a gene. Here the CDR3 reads CASSMGTSDTDTQYF. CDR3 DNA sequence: TGTGCCAGCAGTATGGGGACTAGTGACACAGATACGCAGTATTTT.

The CDR3 region is CASSQLQGAKNIQYF. The DNA for the CDR3 is TGCGCCAGCAGTCAATTACAAGGGGCCAAAAACATTCAGTACTTC. The chain is built from TRBV23-1 and TRBJ2-4, with D hard to call. TRBV23-1 is assigned to the ORF class and has an uncertain function. Trimming took 1 base from V and 1 from J, leaving 8 bases between them. CDR3 size: 15 residues.

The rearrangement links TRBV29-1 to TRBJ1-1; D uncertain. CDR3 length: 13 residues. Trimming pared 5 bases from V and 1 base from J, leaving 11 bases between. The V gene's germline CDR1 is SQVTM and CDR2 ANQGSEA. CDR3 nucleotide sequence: TGCAGCGTTCGGCAGCACGAGAACACTGAAGCTTTCTTT. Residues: CSVRQHENTEAFF.

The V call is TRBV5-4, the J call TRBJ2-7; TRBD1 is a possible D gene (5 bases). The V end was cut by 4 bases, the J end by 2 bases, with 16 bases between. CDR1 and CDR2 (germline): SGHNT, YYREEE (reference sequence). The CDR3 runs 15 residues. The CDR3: CASSPDGRATYEQYF. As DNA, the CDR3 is TGTGCCAGCAGCCCCGATGGCAGGGCGACCTACGAGCAGTACTTC.

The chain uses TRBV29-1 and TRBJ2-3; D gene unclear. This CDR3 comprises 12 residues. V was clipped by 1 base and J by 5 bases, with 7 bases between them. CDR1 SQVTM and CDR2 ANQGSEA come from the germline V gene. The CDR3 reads CSVEGPGDTQYF. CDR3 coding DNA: TGCAGCGTTGAAGGCCCTGGAGATACGCAGTATTTT.

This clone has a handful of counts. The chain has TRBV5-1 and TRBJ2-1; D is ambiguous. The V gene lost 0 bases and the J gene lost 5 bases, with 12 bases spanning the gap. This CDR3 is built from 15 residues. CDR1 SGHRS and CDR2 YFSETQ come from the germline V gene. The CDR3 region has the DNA TGCGCCAGCAGCTTGGTAGATTTACCGAACAATGAGCAGTTCTTC. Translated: CASSLVDLPNNEQFF.

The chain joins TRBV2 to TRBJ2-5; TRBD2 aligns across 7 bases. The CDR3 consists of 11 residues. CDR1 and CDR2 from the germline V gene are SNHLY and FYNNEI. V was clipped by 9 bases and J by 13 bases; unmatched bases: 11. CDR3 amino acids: CASTETSAAYF. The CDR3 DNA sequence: TGTGCCAGTACAGAAACTAGCGCGGCGTACTTC.

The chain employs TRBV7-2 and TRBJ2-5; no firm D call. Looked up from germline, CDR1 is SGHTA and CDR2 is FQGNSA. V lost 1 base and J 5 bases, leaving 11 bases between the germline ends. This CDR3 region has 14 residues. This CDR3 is CASSLVSGWETQYF. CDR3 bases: TGTGCCAGCAGCTTAGTGTCGGGTTGGGAGACCCAGTACTTC.

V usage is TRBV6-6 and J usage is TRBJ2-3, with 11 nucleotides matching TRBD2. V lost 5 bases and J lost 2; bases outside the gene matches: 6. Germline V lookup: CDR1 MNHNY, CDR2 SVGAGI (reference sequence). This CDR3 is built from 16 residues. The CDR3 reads CASSRRLAGFTDTQYF. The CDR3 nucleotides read TGTGCCAGCAGTAGACGACTAGCGGGGTTCACAGATACGCAGTATTTT.

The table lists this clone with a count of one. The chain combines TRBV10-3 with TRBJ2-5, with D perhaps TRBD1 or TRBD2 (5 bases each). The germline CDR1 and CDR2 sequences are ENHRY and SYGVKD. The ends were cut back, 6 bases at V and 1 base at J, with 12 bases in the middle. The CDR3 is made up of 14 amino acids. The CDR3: CAIRGLGGQETQYF. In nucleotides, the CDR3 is TGTGCCATCAGGGGCCTTGGGGGCCAAGAGACCCAGTACTTC.